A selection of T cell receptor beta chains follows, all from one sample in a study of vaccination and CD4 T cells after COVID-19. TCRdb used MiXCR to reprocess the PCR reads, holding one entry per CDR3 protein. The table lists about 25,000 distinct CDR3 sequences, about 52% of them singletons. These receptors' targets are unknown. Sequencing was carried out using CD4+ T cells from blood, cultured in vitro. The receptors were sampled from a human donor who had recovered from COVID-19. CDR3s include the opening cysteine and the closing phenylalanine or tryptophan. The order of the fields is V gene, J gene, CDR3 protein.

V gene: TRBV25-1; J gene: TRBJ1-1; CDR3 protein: CASQPAPGTEAFF
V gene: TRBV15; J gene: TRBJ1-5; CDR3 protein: CATGESGNQPQHF
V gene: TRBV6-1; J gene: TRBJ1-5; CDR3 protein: CASTPTGSNQPQHF
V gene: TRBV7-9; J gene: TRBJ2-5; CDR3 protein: CASSSAPGTGSETQYF
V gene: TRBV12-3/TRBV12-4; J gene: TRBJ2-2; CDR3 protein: CASSPSGGTGELFF
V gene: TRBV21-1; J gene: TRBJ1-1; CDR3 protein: CASSKASNVTGNTEAFF
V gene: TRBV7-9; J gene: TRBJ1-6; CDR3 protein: CASSTDSDSPLHF
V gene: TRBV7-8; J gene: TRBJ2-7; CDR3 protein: CASSLLLGRKLSGGTYEQYF
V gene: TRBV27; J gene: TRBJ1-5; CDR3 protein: CASSPYRDLDQPQHF
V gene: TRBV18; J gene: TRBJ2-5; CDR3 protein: CASSPTGLAGAAGETQYF
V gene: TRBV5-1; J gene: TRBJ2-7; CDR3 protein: CASSLEGLAVHEQYF
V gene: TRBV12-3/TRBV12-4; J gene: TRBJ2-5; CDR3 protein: CASTPPSQETQYF
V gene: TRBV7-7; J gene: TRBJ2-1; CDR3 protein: CASSLVPSGSSYNEQFF
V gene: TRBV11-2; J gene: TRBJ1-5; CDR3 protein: CASSQGQGIGNQPQHF
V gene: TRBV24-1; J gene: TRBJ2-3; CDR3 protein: CATSERGPPVHRSTDTQYF
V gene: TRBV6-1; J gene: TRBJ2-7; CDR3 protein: CASSEVQGSSYEQYF
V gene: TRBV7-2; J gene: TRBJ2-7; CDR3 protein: CASSLARAYEQYF
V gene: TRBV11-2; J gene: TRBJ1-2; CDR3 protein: CASSFPDHYGYTF
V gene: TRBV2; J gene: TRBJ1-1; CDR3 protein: CASRQALNTEAFF
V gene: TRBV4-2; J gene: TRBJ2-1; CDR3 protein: CASSPRGGQVDEQFF
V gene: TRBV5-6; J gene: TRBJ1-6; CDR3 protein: CASSLAGAGSPLHF
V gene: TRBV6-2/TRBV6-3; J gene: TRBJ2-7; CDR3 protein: CASSRPGQGEYF
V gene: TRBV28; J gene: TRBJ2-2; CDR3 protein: CASREAVTGELFF
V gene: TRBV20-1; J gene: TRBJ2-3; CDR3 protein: CSAAPGAIDTQYF
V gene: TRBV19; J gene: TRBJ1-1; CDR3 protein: CASSIRPDDMNTEAFF
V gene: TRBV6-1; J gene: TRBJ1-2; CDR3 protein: CASVVGRENGYTF
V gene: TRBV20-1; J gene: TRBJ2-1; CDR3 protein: CSAHVGRGYNEQFF
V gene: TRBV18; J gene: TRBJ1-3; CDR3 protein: CASSPPAGEGSGNTIYF
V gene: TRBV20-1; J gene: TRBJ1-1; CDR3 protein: CSARRTGRVNTEAFF
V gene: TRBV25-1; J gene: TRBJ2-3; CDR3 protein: CASSEQGFRVYF
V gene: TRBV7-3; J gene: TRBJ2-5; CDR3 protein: CASSSGQGSIETQYF
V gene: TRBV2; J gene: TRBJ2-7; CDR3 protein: CASRDRDPVYEQYF
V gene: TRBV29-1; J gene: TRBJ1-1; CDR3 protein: CSAEATGGANTEAFF
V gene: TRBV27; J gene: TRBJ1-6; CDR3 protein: CASRPGTASNSPLHF
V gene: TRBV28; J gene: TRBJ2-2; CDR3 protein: CASSHTGGRMAGELFF
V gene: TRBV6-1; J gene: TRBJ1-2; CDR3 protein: CASRARTAYGYTF
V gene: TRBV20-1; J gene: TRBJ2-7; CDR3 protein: CSARGPTWTYEQYF
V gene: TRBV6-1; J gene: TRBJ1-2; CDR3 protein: CASKTREIGGYTF
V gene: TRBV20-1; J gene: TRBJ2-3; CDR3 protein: CSASSGASTDTQYF
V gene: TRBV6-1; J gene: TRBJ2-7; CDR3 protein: CASSPPDRKSYEQYF